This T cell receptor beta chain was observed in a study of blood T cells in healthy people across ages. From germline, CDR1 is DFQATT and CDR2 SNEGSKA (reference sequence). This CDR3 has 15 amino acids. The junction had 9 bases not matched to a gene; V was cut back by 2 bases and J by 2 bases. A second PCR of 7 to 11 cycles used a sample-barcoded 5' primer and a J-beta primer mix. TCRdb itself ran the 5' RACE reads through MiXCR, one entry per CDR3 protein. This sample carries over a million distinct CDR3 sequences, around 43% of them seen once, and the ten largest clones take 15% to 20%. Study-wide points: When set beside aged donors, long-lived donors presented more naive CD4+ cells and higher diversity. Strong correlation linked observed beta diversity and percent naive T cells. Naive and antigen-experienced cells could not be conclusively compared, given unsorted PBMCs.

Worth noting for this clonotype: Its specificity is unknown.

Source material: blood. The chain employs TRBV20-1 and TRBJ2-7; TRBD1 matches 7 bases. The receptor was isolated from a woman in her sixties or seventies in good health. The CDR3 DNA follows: TGCAGTGCTAGAATCTCGGGACAGAGGACCTACGAGCAGTACTTC. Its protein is CSARISGQRTYEQYF.